Reported below is one T cell receptor (beta chain). Its antigen is not known. The sample is drawn from a study of shared clonotypes between healthy human individuals. About the study: The plates for each donor numbered three CD4 naive, three CD4 memory, two CD8 naive and one CD8 memory. Notes on the study in general: Clonotypes that were shared across a few donors made up roughly 5% of naive CD4 clonotypes. Clonotypes shared by all four sorted-subset donors had higher generation probabilities than non-shared clonotypes.

Per sorted-subset replicate PCR, input was approximately 0.2 ug DNA, representing about 29,000 T cell genomes. TCRdb's table, derived via immunoSEQ multiplex PCR, lists solely in-frame clones and lacks some. The sample carries 2 million to 2.5 million clones, 93% recorded once. CDR1 and CDR2 (germline): SGHNT, YYREEE (reference sequence). Trimming removed 3 bases at V and 6 bases at J, with 8 bases between. There are 12 residues in the CDR3. The specimen sequenced was naive CD4+ T cells from PBMCs. Documented subset: CD45RA+ positively selected. The chain carries TRBV5-4 and TRBJ2-3, with a tentative D call TRBD1 (6 bases). The receptor was isolated from a man aged 18 to 29 in good health. Some clones in this sample may be carry-over from other donors' samples. The DNA of the CDR3 is TGTGCCAGCAGCTACAGGGAGGATACGCAGTATTTT. Translation: CASSYREDTQYF.